Described below is a single T cell receptor beta chain sequence and its context. The sample is drawn from a study of T cell changes during pregnancy in multiple sclerosis. The repertoire was sequenced with immunoSEQ multiplex PCR; TCRdb's copy has only in-frame clones and lacks some. The table shows roughly 40,000 clones, with about 91% occurring only once. The CDR3 has 13 residues. CDR1 SNHLY and CDR2 FYNNEI come from the germline V gene. V gave up 7 bases and J gave up 1 base; unmatched junction bases: 3. This rearrangement joins TRBV2 to TRBJ2-7; TRBD1 agrees at 8 bases. The sample was CD4+ T cells from peripheral blood mononuclear cells, taken in the second trimester of pregnancy. The TCR originated in a female donor in good health, enrolled as a control in a pregnancy study. CDR3 amino acids: CASTRTGSYEQYF. DNA of the CDR3: TGTGCCAGCACCAGGACAGGGTCCTACGAGCAGTACTTC.